Listed here is a single T cell receptor (beta chain). These data are taken from a study of blood T cell repertoires in COVID-19. About the research overall: Researchers got acute and convalescent COVID-19 samples from the United States, Italy and Spain. Nucleic acid was either cDNA or gDNA, and it came from T cells, B-cell-depleted T cells, or PBMCs.

Between the trimmed V and J ends, which lost 2 bases and 5 bases, there was a span of 9 bases. Germline assignment: CDR1 MNHNS and CDR2 SASEGT. The CDR3 spans 13 residues. Original processing notes: Reference gene primers were amplified, and this amplification served to estimate nucleated cell counts. Some clones are missing from TCRdb's copy, which holds only in-frame ones; the method was immunoSEQ multiplex PCR. V, J and clone size derive from that table, while D and trimming were established from the DNA sequence. The top ten clones hold about 15% of a sample with tens of thousands of clones, 80% of them seen once.

The source material was peripheral blood. The TCR was taken from a woman aged 70-85 years with acute or convalescent COVID-19. This chain uses TRBV6-1 with TRBJ1-1; weak D call: TRBD1 (6 bases). CDR3 protein: CASSESRGTEAFF. As DNA, the CDR3 is TGTGCCAGCAGTGAATCGAGGGGGACTGAAGCTTTCTTT.